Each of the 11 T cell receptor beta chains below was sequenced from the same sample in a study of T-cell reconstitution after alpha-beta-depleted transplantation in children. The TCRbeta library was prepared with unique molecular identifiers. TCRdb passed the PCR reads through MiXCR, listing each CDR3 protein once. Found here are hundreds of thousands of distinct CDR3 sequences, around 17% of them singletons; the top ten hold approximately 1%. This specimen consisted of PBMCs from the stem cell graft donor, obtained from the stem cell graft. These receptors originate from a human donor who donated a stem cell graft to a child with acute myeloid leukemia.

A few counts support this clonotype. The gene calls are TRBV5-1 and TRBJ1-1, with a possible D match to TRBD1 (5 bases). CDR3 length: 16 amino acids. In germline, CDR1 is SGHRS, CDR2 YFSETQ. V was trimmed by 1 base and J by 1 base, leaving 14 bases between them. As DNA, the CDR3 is TGCGCCAGCAGCTTGATTGATACAGGCCCGAACACTGAAGCTTTCTTT. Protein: CASSLIDTGPNTEAFF.

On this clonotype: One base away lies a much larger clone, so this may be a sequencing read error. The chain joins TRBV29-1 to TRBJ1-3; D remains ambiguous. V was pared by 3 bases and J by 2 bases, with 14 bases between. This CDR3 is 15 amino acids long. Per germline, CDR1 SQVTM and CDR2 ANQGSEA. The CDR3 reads CSVEDYDNAGNTIYF. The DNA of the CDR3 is TGCAGCGTTGAGGATTACGACAACGCTGGAAACACCATATATTTT.

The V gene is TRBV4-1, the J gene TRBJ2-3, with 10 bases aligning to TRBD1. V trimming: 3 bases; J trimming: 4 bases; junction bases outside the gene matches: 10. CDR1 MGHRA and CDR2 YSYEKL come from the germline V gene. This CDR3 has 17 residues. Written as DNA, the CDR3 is TGCGCCAGCAGCCATGACTCCGGGACAGGGGATTCAGATACGCAGTATTTT. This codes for CASSHDSGTGDSDTQYF.

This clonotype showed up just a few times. Here the CDR3 DNA reads TGTGCCACCAGCGCCTCGGACAGGGGTTACGGGGAGCTGTTTTTT. Its protein is CATSASDRGYGELFF. The chain has TRBV15 and TRBJ2-2, with 9 bases fitting TRBD1. V lost 5 bases, J lost 7 bases, and 8 bases stayed unmatched. CDR1 and CDR2 from the germline V gene are LNHNV and YYDKDF (reference sequence). CDR3 length equals 15 residues.

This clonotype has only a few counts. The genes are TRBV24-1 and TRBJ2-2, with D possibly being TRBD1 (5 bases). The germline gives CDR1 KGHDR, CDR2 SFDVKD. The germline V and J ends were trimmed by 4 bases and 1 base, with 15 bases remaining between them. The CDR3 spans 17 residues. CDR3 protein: CATSERPPGWNTGELFF. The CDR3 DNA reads TGTGCCACCAGTGAGCGTCCCCCAGGGTGGAACACCGGGGAGCTGTTTTTT.

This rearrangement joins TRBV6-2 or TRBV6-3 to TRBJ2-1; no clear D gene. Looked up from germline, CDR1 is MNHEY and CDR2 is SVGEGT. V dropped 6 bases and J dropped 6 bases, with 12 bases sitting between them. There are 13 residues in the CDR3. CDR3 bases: TGTGCCAGCAGCATGTACCTAGTCAATGAGCAGTTCTTC. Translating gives CASSMYLVNEQFF.

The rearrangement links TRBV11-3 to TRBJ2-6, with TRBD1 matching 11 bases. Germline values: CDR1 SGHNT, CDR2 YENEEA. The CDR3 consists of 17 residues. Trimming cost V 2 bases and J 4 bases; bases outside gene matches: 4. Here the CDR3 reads CASSLRTGGYGANVLTF. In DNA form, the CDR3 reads TGTGCCAGCAGCTTACGGACAGGGGGCTACGGGGCCAACGTCCTGACTTTC.

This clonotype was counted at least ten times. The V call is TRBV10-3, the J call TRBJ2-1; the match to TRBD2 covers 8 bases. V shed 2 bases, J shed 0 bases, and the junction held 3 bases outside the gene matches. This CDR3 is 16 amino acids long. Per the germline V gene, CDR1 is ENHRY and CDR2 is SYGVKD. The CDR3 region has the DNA TGTGCCATCAGTGAGGGACTAGCTAGCTCCTACAATGAGCAGTTCTTC. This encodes CAISEGLASSYNEQFF.

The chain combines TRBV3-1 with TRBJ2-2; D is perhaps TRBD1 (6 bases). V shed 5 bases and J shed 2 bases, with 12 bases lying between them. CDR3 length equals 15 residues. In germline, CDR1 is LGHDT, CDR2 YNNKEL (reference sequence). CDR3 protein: CASSDTGKNTGELFF. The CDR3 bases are TGTGCCAGCAGCGATACAGGGAAAAACACCGGGGAGCTGTTTTTT.

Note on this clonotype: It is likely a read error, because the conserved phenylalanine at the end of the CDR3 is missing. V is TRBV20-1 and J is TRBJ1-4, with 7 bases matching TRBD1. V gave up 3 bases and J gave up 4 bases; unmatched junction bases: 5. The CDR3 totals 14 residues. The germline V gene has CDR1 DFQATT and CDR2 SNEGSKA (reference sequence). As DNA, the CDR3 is TGCAGTGCTAGGAAGGGGGCATATAATGAAAAACTGTTTTCT. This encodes CSARKGAYNEKLFS.

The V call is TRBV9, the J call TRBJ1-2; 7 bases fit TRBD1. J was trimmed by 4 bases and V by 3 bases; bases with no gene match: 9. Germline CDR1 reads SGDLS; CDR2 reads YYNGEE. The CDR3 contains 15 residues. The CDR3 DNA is TGTGCCAGCAGCGCCCCGTTGACAGGGACCTATGGCTACACCTTC. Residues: CASSAPLTGTYGYTF.